This entry lists 12 T cell receptor beta chains sequenced from one sample in a study of T cell changes during pregnancy in multiple sclerosis. Libraries were prepared by immunoSEQ multiplex PCR; TCRdb keeps only in-frame clonotypes and omits some of them. Among over 65,000 clones listed, about 94% were seen once. The source was peripheral blood, collected in the third trimester of pregnancy. The receptors here all came from a female donor with multiple sclerosis, enrolled in a pregnancy study.

For the CDR3, the DNA is TGTGCCAGCGGAGGGGGGGAAGAGACCCAGTACTTC. Its translation is CASGGGEETQYF. This rearrangement joins TRBV13 to TRBJ2-5; perhaps TRBD2 as D (7 bases). V was cut by 8 bases and J by 3 bases, with 10 bases left in between. CDR1 is PRHDT, CDR2 FYEKMQ, per germline (reference sequence). This CDR3 is built from 12 residues.

The chain carries TRBV5-4 and TRBJ2-5, with TRBD2 matching over 9 bases. The germline gives CDR1 SGHNT, CDR2 YYREEE (reference sequence). V shed 4 bases, J shed 6 bases, and the junction held 10 bases outside the gene matches. The CDR3 loop spans 15 amino acids. This CDR3 reads CASSPTPSGGQTQYF. DNA for the CDR3: TGTGCCAGCAGCCCCACCCCCAGCGGGGGGCAGACCCAGTACTTC. Based on the CDR3 plus reference TRBV5-4 and TRBJ2-5, the full variable domain is ETGVTQSPTHLIKTRGQQVTLRCSSQSGHNTVSWYQQALGQGPQFIFQYYREEENGRGNFPPRFSGLQFPNYSSELNVNALELDDSALYLCASSPTPSGGQTQYFGPGTRLLVL.

V and J are TRBV27 and TRBJ2-3; 13 nucleotides agree with TRBD2. V gave up 5 bases and J gave up 1 base; unmatched junction bases: 3. CDR1 is MNHEY and CDR2 is SMNVEV in the germline V gene (reference sequence). The CDR3 sequence is 16 residues long. CDR3 amino acids: CASSVGTSGGTDTQYF. The CDR3 DNA sequence: TGTGCCAGCAGTGTTGGGACTAGCGGGGGCACAGATACGCAGTATTTT.

This chain joins TRBV11-2 and TRBJ1-1; D gene unclear. Germline values: CDR1 SGHAT, CDR2 FQNNGV. CDR3 length: 15 amino acids. The V gene lost 6 bases and the J gene lost 0 bases, with 14 bases spanning the gap. This CDR3 reads CASSLSGELNTEAFF. Here the CDR3 DNA reads TGTGCCAGCAGTCTAAGCGGGGAACTGAACACTGAAGCTTTCTTT.

This chain joins TRBV10-2 and TRBJ2-1; 9 bases agree with TRBD2. The CDR3 runs 18 residues. The junction had 22 bases not matched to a gene; V was cut back by 7 bases and J by 9 bases. Germline-derived CDR1 and CDR2 are WSHSY and SAAADI. The CDR3, as DNA: TGCGCCAGCACGTTACTCAGGGCGGGGGGGCCGTCCGGATCTGAGCAGTTCTTC. Its translation: CASTLLRAGGPSGSEQFF.

This clone was counted a single time. The chain has TRBV28 and TRBJ1-4; D possibly corresponds to TRBD1 (5 bases). In germline, CDR1 is MDHEN, CDR2 SYDVKM. The CDR3 runs 13 residues. V lost 4 bases, J lost 8 bases, and 11 bases lay in between. The CDR3 is CASSSRTLEKLFF. The CDR3 nucleotides are TGTGCCAGCAGTTCCCGGACACTGGAAAAACTGTTTTTT.

The chain carries TRBV29-1 and TRBJ1-1; possible D gene TRBD1, 6 bases. This CDR3 is 13 amino acids long. In germline, CDR1 is SQVTM, CDR2 ANQGSEA. Between the trimmed V and J ends, which lost 3 bases and 3 bases, there was a span of 11 bases. The DNA for the CDR3 is TGCAGCGTTGACGAGACAGGCGACACTGAAGCTTTCTTT. Translation gives CSVDETGDTEAFF.

The CDR3 here is CASSPPRGELSYEQYF. DNA of the CDR3: TGTGCCAGCAGCCCCCCCAGGGGGGAATTGTCCTACGAGCAGTACTTC. The V and J genes are TRBV5-6 and TRBJ2-7, with D possibly being TRBD1 (7 bases). The V gene lost 4 bases and the J gene lost 1 base, with 18 bases spanning the gap. This CDR3 spans 16 amino acids. Germline CDR1 is SGHDT and CDR2 is YYEEEE.

The rearrangement joins TRBV7-2 to TRBJ1-2, with D possibly matching TRBD1 (6 bases). The CDR3 consists of 15 residues. V lost 6 bases to trimming and J lost 5 bases, with 19 bases between them. In germline, CDR1 is SGHTA, CDR2 FQGNSA. The CDR3 reads CASRLRSGASYGYTF. CDR3 DNA: TGTGCCAGCAGACTTAGATCAGGGGCCAGTTATGGCTACACCTTC.

The J gene is TRBJ2-3, the V gene TRBV5-6, with unresolved D. V was pared by 9 bases and J by 4 bases, with 12 bases between. The CDR3 has 12 amino acids. CDR1 is SGHDT, CDR2 YYEEEE, per germline. The CDR3 region has the DNA TGTGCCACCCGCTCCGGGTCAGATACGCAGTATTTT. Translating gives CATRSGSDTQYF. The full variable domain, with the rest looked up from reference TRBV5-6 and TRBJ2-3, is DAGVTQSPTHLIKTRGQQVTLRCSPKSGHDTVSWYQQALGQGPQFIFQYYEEEERQRGNFPDRFSGHQFPNYSSELNVNALLLGDSALYLCATRSGSDTQYFGPGTRLTVL.

The chain carries TRBV7-2 and TRBJ2-1, with TRBD2 matching 13 bases. V shed 1 base, J shed 0 bases, and the junction held 3 bases outside the gene matches. The CDR3 has 18 residues. From germline, CDR1 is SGHTA and CDR2 FQGNSA. CDR3 residues: CASSLELAGGSSYNEQFF. In DNA, the CDR3 is TGTGCCAGCAGCTTAGAACTAGCGGGGGGGAGCTCCTACAATGAGCAGTTCTTC.

The rearrangement uses TRBV4-3 and TRBJ1-2; 8 bases line up with TRBD1. The germline V gene has CDR1 LGHNA and CDR2 YSLEER. This CDR3 is built from 13 residues. V lost 1 base and J lost 14; bases outside the gene matches: 9. The CDR3 spells CASSQADRGIQTF. The CDR3 region has the DNA TGCGCCAGCAGCCAAGCCGACAGGGGTATTCAAACCTTC.